This entry concerns a single T cell receptor (beta chain). This specimen belongs to a study of cytomegalovirus exposure and HLA in healthy donors. In the PCR, 60 Vbeta and 13 Jbeta primers were used. Assay: immunoSEQ multiplex PCR; the TCRdb copy retains only in-frame clones and omits some. The sample holds some 180,000 clones, roughly 70% seen once. V gave up 7 bases and J gave up 2 bases, with 14 bases separating them. Germline V gives CDR1 SGHRS, CDR2 YFSETQ. The CDR3 contains 14 residues. This chain uses TRBV5-1 with TRBJ2-3; D is possibly TRBD1 (6 bases). The clonotype comes from a male donor in good health and CMV-seronegative. Specimen: PBMCs. CDR3 sequence (DNA): TGCGCCAGCTGTCCAGGGGAATCCACAGATACGCAGTATTTT. It translates to CASCPGESTDTQYF.